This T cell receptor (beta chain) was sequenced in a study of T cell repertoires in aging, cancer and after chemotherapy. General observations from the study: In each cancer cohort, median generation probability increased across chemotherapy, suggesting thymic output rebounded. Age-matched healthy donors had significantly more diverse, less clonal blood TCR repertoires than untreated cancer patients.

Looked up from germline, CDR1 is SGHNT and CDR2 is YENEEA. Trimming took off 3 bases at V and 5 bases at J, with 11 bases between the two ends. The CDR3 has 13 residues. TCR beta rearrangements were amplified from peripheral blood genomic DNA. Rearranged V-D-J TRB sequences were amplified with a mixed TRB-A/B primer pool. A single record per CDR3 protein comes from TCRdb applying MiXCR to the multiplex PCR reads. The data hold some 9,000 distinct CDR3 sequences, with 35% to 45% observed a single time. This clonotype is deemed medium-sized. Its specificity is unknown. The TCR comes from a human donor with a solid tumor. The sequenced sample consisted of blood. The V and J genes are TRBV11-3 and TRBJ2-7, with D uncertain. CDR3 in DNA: TGTGCCAGCAGCTTCGGTCTCCGGGACGAGCAGTACTTC. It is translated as CASSFGLRDEQYF.